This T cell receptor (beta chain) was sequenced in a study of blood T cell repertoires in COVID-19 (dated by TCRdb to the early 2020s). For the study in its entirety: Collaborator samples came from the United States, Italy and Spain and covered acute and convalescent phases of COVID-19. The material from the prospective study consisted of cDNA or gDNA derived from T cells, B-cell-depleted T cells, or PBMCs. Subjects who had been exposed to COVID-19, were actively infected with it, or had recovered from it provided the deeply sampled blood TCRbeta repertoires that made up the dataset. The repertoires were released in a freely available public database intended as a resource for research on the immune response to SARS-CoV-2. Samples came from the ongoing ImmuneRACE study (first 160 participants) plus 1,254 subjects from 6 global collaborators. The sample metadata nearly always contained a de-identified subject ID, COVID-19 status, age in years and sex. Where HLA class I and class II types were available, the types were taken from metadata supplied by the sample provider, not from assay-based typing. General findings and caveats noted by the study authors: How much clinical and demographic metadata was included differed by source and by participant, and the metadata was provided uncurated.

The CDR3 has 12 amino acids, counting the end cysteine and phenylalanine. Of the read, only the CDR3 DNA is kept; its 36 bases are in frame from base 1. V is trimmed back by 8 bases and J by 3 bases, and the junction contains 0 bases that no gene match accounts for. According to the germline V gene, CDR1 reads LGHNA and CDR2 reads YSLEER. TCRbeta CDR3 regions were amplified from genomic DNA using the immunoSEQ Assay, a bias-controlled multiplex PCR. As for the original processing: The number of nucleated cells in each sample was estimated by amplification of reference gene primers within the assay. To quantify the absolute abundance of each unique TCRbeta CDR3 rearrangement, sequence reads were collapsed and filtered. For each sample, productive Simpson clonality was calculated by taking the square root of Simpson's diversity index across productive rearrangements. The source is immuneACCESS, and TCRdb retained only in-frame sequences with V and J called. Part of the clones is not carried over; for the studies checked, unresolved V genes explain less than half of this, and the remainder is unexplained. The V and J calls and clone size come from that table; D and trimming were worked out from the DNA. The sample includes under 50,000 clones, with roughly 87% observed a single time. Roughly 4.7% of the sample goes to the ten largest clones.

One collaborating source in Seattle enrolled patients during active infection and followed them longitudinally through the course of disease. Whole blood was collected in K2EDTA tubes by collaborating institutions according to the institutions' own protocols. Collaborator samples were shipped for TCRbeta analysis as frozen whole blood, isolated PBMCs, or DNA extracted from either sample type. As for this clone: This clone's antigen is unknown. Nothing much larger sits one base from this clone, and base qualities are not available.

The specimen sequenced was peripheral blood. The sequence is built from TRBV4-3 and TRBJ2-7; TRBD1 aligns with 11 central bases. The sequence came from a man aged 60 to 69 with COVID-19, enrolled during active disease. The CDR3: CASGTGGYEQYF. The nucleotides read TGCGCCAGCGGGACAGGGGGCTACGAGCAGTACTTC.